This T cell receptor beta chain came from a study of naive and memory T cell subsets. Indicated treatment: skin biopsy from PPD injection site in Mantoux-positive individual. TCR cDNA received a 3' ligated oligonucleotide that carried a UMI. Individuals with a positive Mantoux test gave biopsies from PPD-injected skin. Study-wide results and limits: The RNA method is potentially sensitive to activation and differentiation changes. TCRs were reportedly recovered from both biopsy types, mostly tuberculin test sites.

Four PCR rounds used nested alpha and beta constant region primers plus the SP2 primer. Blood and skin TCR RNA was reverse transcribed with alpha and beta constant primers. TCRdb ran MiXCR on the UMI-ligation and nested PCR reads and lists one entry per CDR3 protein. The table includes over 11,000 distinct CDR3 sequences, 5.2% detected once. In its sample, this clonotype is medium-sized. Its antigen is undetermined. V lost 2 bases and J lost 13; bases outside the gene matches: 18. The CDR3 loop spans 18 amino acids. The germline V gene has CDR1 SGHTA and CDR2 FQGNSA. J is TRBJ2-1 and V is TRBV7-2, with 12 bases fitting TRBD2. This material consisted of skin, taken from a tuberculin skin test site. The sequence was obtained from an adult in good health. The CDR3 sequence is CASSLYILGLAGLNSQFF. CDR3 in DNA: TGTGCCAGCAGCTTATACATTTTGGGACTAGCGGGCCTCAACTCCCAGTTCTTC.